This TCR beta chain was captured by sequencing in a study of cytomegalovirus exposure and HLA in healthy donors listed by TCRdb under 2017. Some background on the complete study: An earlier analysis of approximately 600 of the donors reported 250 to 350 Gb of sequence data and roughly 100 million unique TCR beta sequences from some 180 million T cells. Donor age, sex, ethnicity and CMV serostatus were collected together with the repertoire data. High-throughput TCR immunosequencing, statistical association of individual TCRs with disease status, and machine learning were combined to predict cytomegalovirus infection status. Across about 380 genotyped donors of the cohort, an average of about 220,000 unique TCR beta nucleotide sequences per donor were sequenced, and 15% to 20% of those sequences were non-productive. The genetic ancestry cluster associated with self-reported Caucasian donors included 80% to 90% of the 300 to 450 genotyped donors. Using immunosequencing, the study profiled T cell repertoires from fewer than 850 subjects and related those repertoires to cytomegalovirus serostatus. All discovery cohort repertoires had been generated using a single sequencing platform. The study aimed to test whether signatures of past pathogen exposure could be identified by cataloging public T cell receptors. Because of strong linkage in the cohort, five DR-DQ haplotypes were treated as single units for association and clustering. A later genetic analysis took genome-wide SNP genotypes for about 55% of the roughly 670 donors and used that subset as a discovery cohort. Besides the first cohort of approximately 670 subjects, a separate validation cohort made up of some 110 different subjects was used. A later analysis re-examined previously published TCR beta repertoires from around 670 donors and added high-resolution HLA genotyping to investigate patterns of TCR occurrence. An early release that covered fewer than 800 HLA-typed donors contained approximately 300 gigabases of sequencing data and around 85 million unique TCR sequences. Typing coverage differed by locus: A, B, C, DRB1 and DQB1 were typed in roughly 620-640 donors, DQA1 in roughly 510, DPA1 in approximately 610, and DPB1 in 400 to 480. In an earlier analysis of a few hundred of the donors, high-throughput TCR beta sequencing was used to judge whether each TCR beta V gene segment behaved as functional or pseudogenic. Class I and class II HLA loci were covered by the typing at four-digit resolution. Rather than drawing on any new phenotypic data, the later analysis identified candidate immune exposures from TCR beta sequences and the way those sequences occurred across donors.

The method behind the library was the immunoSEQ multiplex PCR assay. The multiplex PCR relied on a mix of 60 forward primers for TCR Vbeta segments and 13 reverse primers for TCR Jbeta segments. The CDR3 region of rearranged TCR beta genes was amplified from genomic DNA by a multiplex PCR assay. The Illumina HiSeq System was used to sequence the amplified TCR beta libraries as 87-base-pair reads. As for the original processing: A later analysis tallied 75 million to 95 million unique TCR beta chains across the 610 or so repertoires, and roughly 11 million of those chains were shared by two or more donors. To remove PCR and sequencing errors, raw reads were error-corrected and collapsed into unique sequences using a nearest-neighbor algorithm that merged closely related sequences. Alignment of CDR3 sequences to IMGT reference sequences was used to assign V, D and J gene segments. Each retained sequence needed at least a six-nucleotide match to both a V gene segment and a J gene segment. Rearrangements were called productive when the CDR3 lacked stop codons and stayed in frame with V and J; all others were non-productive. CDR3 was defined according to IMGT convention as the region running from the second conserved V-encoded cysteine to the conserved J-encoded phenylalanine. The earlier analysis of 550 to 650 of the donors excluded any sequence lacking an unambiguous match to a single V gene segment. In an earlier analysis of 587 of the donors, V segments were called functional above 56.7% productive rearrangements and were called segregating when the between-donor standard deviation exceeded 5%. To diagnose cytomegalovirus status from the catalog of TCR beta chain sequences, a statistical classification framework was built. V and J gene assignment, in a later analysis, came from comparing TCR nucleotide sequences with IMGT/GENE-DB human TR gene sequences. In a later analysis, CDR3 sequences and most-parsimonious VDJ recombination scenarios were assigned using the TCRdist pipeline. In a later analysis, each TCR beta chain was defined by its CDR3 amino acid sequence together with its V-gene family, and reads without a unique V-gene family were excluded. A later analysis removed 592 highly shared, low-generation-probability nucleotide sequences to deal with suspected cross-contamination and a sequencing artifact. In a later analysis, a clonal expansion index for each public chain was calculated from normalized within-repertoire ranks of inferred template counts. In a later analysis, generation probabilities were computed with a VDJ recombination model fitted to out-of-frame rearrangements, and the resulting probabilities were checked against IGoR. In a later analysis, hypergeometric tests were used to score TCR-TCR, TCR-HLA and TCR-CMV co-occurrence, with a repertoire-size bias correction applied to TCR pairs. A later analysis estimated false discovery rates by permuting HLA or CMV assignments 20 times. In a later analysis, co-occurring TCRs were grouped using DBSCAN, and TCRdist sequence similarity was added for clustering within HLA-allele-positive subsets. Repertoires with fewer than 30,000 or more than 120,000 public chains, plus five repertoires with anomalous nucleotide sharing, were excluded from co-occurrence clustering. Sourced from immuneACCESS, this table was stored by TCRdb with only in-frame sequences that have V and J called. A share of the clones is absent; for the studies checked, an unresolved V gene accounts for under half, and the remainder has no known explanation. D and trimming come from the DNA, and the V and J calls and clone size come from that table. Within this sample are 100,000 to 120,000 clones, with approximately 79% of them counted one time only. 6.2% of the sample comes from the top ten.

The cohort was made up of roughly 670 healthy bone marrow donors. At the time of sampling, all cohort members were nominally healthy, though unrecorded immune exposures were likely present. The donor was CMV seropositive and was included in the group of some 290 seropositive cohort members. A peripheral blood sample was provided by each donor, and peripheral blood mononuclear cells were used for TCR beta sequencing. The Qiagen DNeasy Blood Extraction Kit was used to extract genomic DNA from the blood cell samples. Taken from the germline V gene, the CDR1 and CDR2 loops are MGHDK and SYGVNS. V sheds 4 bases and J sheds 9 bases, leaving 9 bases between their ends. Including the terminal cysteine and phenylalanine, the CDR3 comprises 11 residues. Only CDR3 DNA remains: 33 bases, in frame from the first base. Paper-wide results and their limitations: It was suggested by the authors that the approach could potentially be generalized to other disease states and immunological phenotypes. At a false discovery rate of 0.05, a later analysis linked under 20,000 TCR beta sequences to specific HLA alleles. Compared with the approximately 710-donor mean, donors in an Asian-associated ancestry cluster had fewer N-insertions in productive TCRs, according to a later genetic analysis. A cluster of highly shared sequence variants was judged likely to be a technical artifact of the sequencing pipeline. Compared with equally common non-associated chains, HLA-associated TCR beta chains in a later analysis were more clonally expanded and had lower generation probabilities. A later genetic analysis associated a missense DCLRE1C variant with V-gene and J-gene trimming of TCR beta chains, and an independent cohort replicated the association. Most TCR sequences were seen in very few donors, while some public TCRs were found in many individuals. In vitro tests confirmed that a few of the cytomegalovirus-associated TCR beta chains recognize cytomegalovirus antigens. According to a later analysis, most CMV-associated TCR beta chains appeared to be HLA-restricted, and the HLA associations seemed to be driven largely by CMV exposure. In the study, about 150 TCR beta chains were listed as associated with cytomegalovirus. Because the 87-base-pair reads could not distinguish some IMGT-functional V segments, including TRBV6-2 and TRBV6-3, those segments were excluded. Sequencing depth was assumed to be roughly uniform across donors in the presence/absence analyses, though that assumption may not hold. Because HLA typing was unavailable for some donors at each locus, only the typed subset was used in association tests. Several of the top co-occurrence clusters appeared to be linked to parvovirus B19, influenza, CMV and Epstein-Barr virus, according to a later analysis. In an earlier analysis of approximately 600 of the donors, most TCR beta V segments were observed in productive rearrangements about 87% or about 30% of the time, broadly matching IMGT annotations. Strong co-occurrence of HLA alleles, especially DR and DQ, made assigning TCR associations to individual alleles difficult. In both the original and validation cohorts, the classifier was reported to diagnose cytomegalovirus status with high specificity and sensitivity. According to a later analysis, TCR association rates differed among HLA loci, with DRB1 alleles showing the most associated TCRs and HLA-C alleles showing the fewest. A further reported finding was that TCR beta sequences accurately predicted the HLA-A and HLA-B alleles for most subjects in the first cohort. For the cohort, immune exposure information was limited to CMV serostatus. Correlated functional status among segregating V segments might be attributable to linkage disequilibrium, but an unknown experimental factor could not be ruled out. In this cohort, only TCR beta chains were sequenced, and detectable features were limited by the absence of alpha or paired-chain data. Because counts were too low, roughly 16 rarely observed V segments, including chromosome 9 orphons, were excluded from the earlier analysis of 587 of the donors.

Note on this clone: Its cognate antigen has yet to be identified. No base qualities exist here, and no much larger clone lies one base off it.

The sequenced sample consisted of PBMCs. This TCR was sampled from a man aged 25 to 40 in good health and CMV-seropositive. This chain joins TRBV25-1 to TRBJ2-5, with the identity of the D gene unclear. The bases read TGTGCCAGCAGTGTCGATACGGCCCAGTACTTC. Protein translation: CASSVDTAQYF.